This T cell receptor (beta chain) was obtained from a study of blood T cells in healthy people across ages. Broader study findings: With naive T cell percentage, TCR beta diversity showed a strong correlation.

Every donor contributed roughly 10 milliliters of peripheral blood by blood draw. There were at least 6 micrograms of total RNA extracted from every sample. Worth noting for this clonotype: Its antigen is unknown.

Trimming shortened V by 5 bases and J by 7 bases, and 21 bases separated the two germline ends. CDR3 size: 15 residues. Together with a sample-barcoded 5' primer, a J-beta primer mix was included in a second PCR lasting roughly 6 to 12 cycles. TCRdb re-called the 5' RACE reads through MiXCR, storing one row per CDR3 protein. The table has approximately 360,000 distinct CDR3 sequences, 45% to 60% seen once. The chain uses TRBV12-3 or TRBV12-4 and TRBJ2-7; TRBD2 is a possible D gene (7 bases). Sequenced material: blood. The receptor was derived from a man in his fifties or sixties in good health. The CDR3: CASSQLGGANNEQYF. The CDR3 DNA is TGTGCCAGCAGTCAACTGGGGGGGGCGAACAATGAGCAGTACTTC.